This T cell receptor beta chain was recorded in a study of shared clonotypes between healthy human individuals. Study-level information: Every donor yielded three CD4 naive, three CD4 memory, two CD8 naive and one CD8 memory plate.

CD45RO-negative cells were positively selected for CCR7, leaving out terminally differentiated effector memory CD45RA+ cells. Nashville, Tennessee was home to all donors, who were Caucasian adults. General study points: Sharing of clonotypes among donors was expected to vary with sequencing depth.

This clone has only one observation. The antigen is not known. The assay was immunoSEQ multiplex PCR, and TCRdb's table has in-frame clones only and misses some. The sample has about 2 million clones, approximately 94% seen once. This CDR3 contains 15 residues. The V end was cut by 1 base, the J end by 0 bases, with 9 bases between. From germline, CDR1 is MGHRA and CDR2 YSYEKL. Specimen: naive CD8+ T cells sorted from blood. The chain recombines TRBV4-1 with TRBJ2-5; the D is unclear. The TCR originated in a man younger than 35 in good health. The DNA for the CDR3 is TGCGCCAGCAGCCAAGCGAGTAGCTACCAAGAGACCCAGTACTTC. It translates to CASSQASSYQETQYF.